The entry below describes one T cell receptor (beta chain). The antigen is undetermined. Only in-frame clones appear in the TCRdb table, and some are missing; sequencing was by immunoSEQ multiplex PCR. Among approximately 82,000 clones listed, about nine tenths were seen once. V was clipped by 1 base and J by 4 bases, with 8 bases between them. This CDR3 is built from 15 residues. Germline CDR1 SGHTA, CDR2 FQGNSA. This record comes from a study of siplizumab effects on memory and regulatory T cells. Notes on the study in general: Memory cells seemed less diverse than naive T cells, which also seemed major contributors to the alloresponse. Mapping to unstimulated subsets was achieved for only a minor fraction of alloreactive clones.

The sequenced material came from Tregs sorted from blood. This chain connects TRBV7-2 to TRBJ1-6; D ambiguous. The clonotype was recovered from a human donor in good health. CDR3 protein: CASSLGSGYNSPLHF. The CDR3 DNA reads TGTGCCAGCAGCTTAGGCAGCGGGTATAATTCACCCCTCCACTTT.